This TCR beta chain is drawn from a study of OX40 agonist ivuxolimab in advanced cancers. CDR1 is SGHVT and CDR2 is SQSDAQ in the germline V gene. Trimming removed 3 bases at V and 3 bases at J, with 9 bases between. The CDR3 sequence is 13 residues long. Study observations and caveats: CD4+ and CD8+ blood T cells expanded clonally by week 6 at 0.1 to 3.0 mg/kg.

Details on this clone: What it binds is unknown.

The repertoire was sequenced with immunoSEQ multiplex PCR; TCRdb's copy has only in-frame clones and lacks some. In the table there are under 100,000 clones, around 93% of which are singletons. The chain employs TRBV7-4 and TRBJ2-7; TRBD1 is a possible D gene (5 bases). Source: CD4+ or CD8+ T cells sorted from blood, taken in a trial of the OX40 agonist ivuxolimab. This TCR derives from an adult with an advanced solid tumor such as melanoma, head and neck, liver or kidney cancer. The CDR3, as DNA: TGTGCCAGCAGCTTCAACAGGTACTACGAGCAGTACTTC. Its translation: CASSFNRYYEQYF.